The rows below give T cell receptor beta chains drawn from one sample of a study of beta chain features in type 1 diabetes. Assay: immunoSEQ multiplex PCR; the TCRdb copy retains only in-frame clones and omits some. The profile covers roughly 380,000 clones, with roughly a fifth appearing a single time and roughly 0.045% taken by the ten largest. The sample taken for sequencing was naive CD4+ T cells from blood. Receptor source: a woman aged 18-35 years in good health. The conserved cysteine and the conserved F or W are not part of the CDR3 here. Some rows mark clone size as missing; the rest say once, few, many or name a class of expanded clone.

TRBV4-2	few	TRBJ2-1	ASSQELASQGEKQF
TRBV5-4	few	TRBJ2-2	ASSSNQGTGELF
TRBV7-3	-	TRBJ2-1	ASSIEGQLPGSEQF
TRBV18	-	TRBJ2-2	ASSPAVNTGELF
TRBV15	few	TRBJ1-4	ATSNRAGDEKLF
TRBV18	-	TRBJ2-2	ASSPSTGLNTGELF
TRBV7-2	few	TRBJ1-1	ASSSDGRTEAF
TRBV30	few	TRBJ1-1	AWLTGFMNTEAF
TRBV7-9	-	TRBJ2-7	ASSSDRDRVYEQY
TRBV9	-	TRBJ2-1	ASSVATLAGGSEQF
TRBV6-1	few	TRBJ1-2	ASNPTGVYGYT
TRBV11-2	few	TRBJ2-5	ASSSLQGRVQETQY
TRBV7-2	few	TRBJ2-1	ASSQRGGSIYEQF
TRBV9	-	TRBJ2-3	ASSPPGTSTDTQY
TRBV5-1	-	TRBJ1-2	ASSPAVPGEGYT
TRBV5-6	few	TRBJ2-5	ASSFRDRGQETQY
TRBV9	few	TRBJ2-7	ASSASASSYEQY
TRBV7-3	-	TRBJ2-6	ASSSPGIAGGPEAGANVLT
TRBV5-1	-	TRBJ2-5	ASSPGQVVEETQY
TRBV5-4	-	TRBJ2-3	ASSGGLAGITDTQY
TRBV9	-	TRBJ2-1	ASSTGHGQF
TRBV29-1	-	TRBJ2-1	SVSTGDSYNEQF
TRBV2	few	TRBJ2-5	AGSGTKETQY
TRBV27	-	TRBJ2-3	ASSSPISSGGTADTQY
TRBV29-1	few	TRBJ2-3	SVERAADTQY
TRBV2	-	TRBJ2-5	ATRTPRETQY
TRBV7-3	few	TRBJ1-1	ASSLDSDWRDTEAF
TRBV9	-	TRBJ2-5	ASSVAGGIQETQY
TRBV9	few	TRBJ2-3	ASSVAGYTDTQY
TRBV29-1	-	TRBJ2-1	SVANRQGAVEQF
TRBV25-1	-	TRBJ2-7	ASSEWGPSYEQY
TRBV9	few	TRBJ1-1	ASSTTTGVNTEAF
TRBV5-1	-	TRBJ1-1	ASSLAGSIMNTEAF
TRBV6-1	-	TRBJ2-7	ASSEISVYEQY
TRBV4-2	few	TRBJ1-5	ASGHTGGNQPQH
TRBV23-1	few	TRBJ2-7	ASLGLGEQY
TRBV7-9	-	TRBJ2-7	ASSSQTGDEQY
TRBV15	few	TRBJ2-5	ATSRRSETQY
TRBV11-2	once	TRBJ2-3	ASSPTNTGVRTDTQY
TRBV30	-	TRBJ2-1	AWITIGTSGSPPF